The clone carrying this T cell receptor (beta chain) was recorded a few times. Its antigen is not known. This specimen belongs to a study of blood T cells in healthy people across ages. Regarding the study as a whole: Naive T cell percentage by flow cytometry tracked strongly with beta diversity.

No fewer than 6 million PBMCs went into each sample. The CDR3 is 17 residues long. V lost 4 bases to trimming and J lost 4 bases, with 21 bases between them. A second PCR of about 7 to 12 cycles used a sample-barcoded 5' primer and a J-beta primer mix. Each cDNA was tagged by a template-switch adaptor containing 12 random nucleotides. In TCRdb, the 5' RACE reads were re-called with MiXCR into one record per CDR3 protein. The sample yields about 780,000 distinct CDR3 sequences, about half seen once. This rearrangement joins TRBV12-3 or TRBV12-4 to TRBJ2-3; a weak D match, TRBD2 (5 bases). This TCR was recovered from a man of 80 years or more in good health. The sequenced sample consisted of blood. The CDR3 DNA reads TGTGCCAGCAGTTCCCCGTTTATGACGGGAAAGCCAGATACGCAGTATTTT. Translation: CASSSPFMTGKPDTQYF.